Detailed here is one T cell receptor (beta chain). This record belongs to a study of blood T cell repertoires in COVID-19. Study background: Whether acute or convalescent, the COVID-19 samples came from the United States, Italy and Spain.

Losses at the gene ends were 5 bases for V and 0 bases for J; bases not matched to a gene: 6. This CDR3 is 15 amino acids long. CDR1 and CDR2 from the germline V gene are SGHNT and YENEEA. Generated by immunoSEQ multiplex PCR, the TCRdb table keeps only in-frame clones and is missing some. The sample yields 250,000 or so clones, around 90% seen once. The sample consisted of peripheral blood. The receptor was derived from a woman aged 30 to 39 with acute or convalescent COVID-19. The J gene is TRBJ2-5, the V gene TRBV11-3; 7 nucleotides line up with TRBD1. CDR3 amino acids: CASSGMTGNQETQYF. The CDR3 DNA follows: TGTGCCAGCAGCGGAATGACAGGGAACCAAGAGACCCAGTACTTC.